This TCR beta chain originates from a study of cytomegalovirus exposure and HLA in healthy donors. The CDR3 has 17 amino acids. Trimming stripped 1 base from V and 5 bases from J, with 19 bases between. Per germline, CDR1 SGHTS and CDR2 YDEGEE. Of note for this clone: No antigen is known for it.

Study-level results: Accurate predictions that matched the HLA-A and HLA-B alleles of most subjects were reportedly made from TCR beta sequences.

PCR involved 60 Vbeta and 13 Jbeta primers. Clones were read by immunoSEQ multiplex PCR, and TCRdb kept only the in-frame ones, dropping some. Of 95,000 to 150,000 clones detected, about three quarters appear once; the ten largest clones hold more than 1%. The receptor comes from a female donor in good health and CMV-seronegative. The rearrangement uses TRBV5-8 and TRBJ2-1; tentatively, D is TRBD2 (7 bases). Sequenced material: PBMCs. The CDR3 spells CASSLFVGGDANNEQFF. In DNA, the CDR3 is TGTGCCAGCAGCTTGTTTGTAGGGGGGGACGCAAACAATGAGCAGTTCTTC. The entire variable domain, with the rest obtained from reference TRBV5-8 and TRBJ2-1, is as follows: EAGVTQSPTHLIKTRGQQATLRCSPISGHTSVYWYQQALGLGLQFLLWYDEGEERNRGNFPPRFSGRQFPNYSSELNVNALELEDSALYLCASSLFVGGDANNEQFFGPGTRLTVL.